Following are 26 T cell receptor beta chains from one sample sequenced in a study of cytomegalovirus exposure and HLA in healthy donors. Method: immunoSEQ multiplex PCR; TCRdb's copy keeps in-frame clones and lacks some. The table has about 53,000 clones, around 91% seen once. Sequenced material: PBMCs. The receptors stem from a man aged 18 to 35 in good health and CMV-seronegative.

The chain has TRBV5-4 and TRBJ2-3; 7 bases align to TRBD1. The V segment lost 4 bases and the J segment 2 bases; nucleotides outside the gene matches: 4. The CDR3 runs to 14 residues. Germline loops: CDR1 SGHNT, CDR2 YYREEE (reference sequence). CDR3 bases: TGTGCCAGCAGCCGGGACAGATACACAGATACGCAGTATTTT. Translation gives CASSRDRYTDTQYF.

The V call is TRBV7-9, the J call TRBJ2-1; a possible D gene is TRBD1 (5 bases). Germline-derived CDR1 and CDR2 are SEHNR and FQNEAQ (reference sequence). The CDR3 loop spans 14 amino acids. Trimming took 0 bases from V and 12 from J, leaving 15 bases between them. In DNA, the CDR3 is TGTGCCAGCAGCTTAGCCTCAGGGATATGGGGGCAGTTCTTC. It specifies CASSLASGIWGQFF.

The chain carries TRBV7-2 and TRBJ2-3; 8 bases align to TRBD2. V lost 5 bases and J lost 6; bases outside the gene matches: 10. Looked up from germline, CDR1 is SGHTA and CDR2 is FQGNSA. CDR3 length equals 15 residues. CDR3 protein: CASSAGTRMTDTQYF. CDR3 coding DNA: TGTGCCAGCAGCGCCGGGACTAGGATGACGGATACGCAGTATTTT. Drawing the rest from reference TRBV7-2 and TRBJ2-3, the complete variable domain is GAGVSQSPSNKVTEKGKDVELRCDPISGHTALYWYRQSLGQGLEFLIYFQGNSAPDKSGLPSDRFSAERTGGSVSTLTIQRTQQEDSAVYLCASSAGTRMTDTQYFGPGTRLTVL.

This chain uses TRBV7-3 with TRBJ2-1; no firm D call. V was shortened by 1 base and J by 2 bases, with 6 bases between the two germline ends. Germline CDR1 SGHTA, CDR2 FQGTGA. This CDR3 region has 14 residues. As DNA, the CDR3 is TGTGCCAGCAGCTTAAACGGAGCCTACAATGAGCAGTTCTTC. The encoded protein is CASSLNGAYNEQFF.

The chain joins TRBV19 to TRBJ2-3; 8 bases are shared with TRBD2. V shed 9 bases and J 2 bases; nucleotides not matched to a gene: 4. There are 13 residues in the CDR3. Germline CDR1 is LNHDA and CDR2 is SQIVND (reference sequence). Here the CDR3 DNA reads TGTGCCAGCGGGAGGGGGTACACAGATACGCAGTATTTT. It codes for CASGRGYTDTQYF.

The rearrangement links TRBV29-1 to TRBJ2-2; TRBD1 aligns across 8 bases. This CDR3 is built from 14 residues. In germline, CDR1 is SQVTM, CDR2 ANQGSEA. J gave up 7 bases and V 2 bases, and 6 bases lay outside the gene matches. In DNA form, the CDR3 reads TGCAGCGTTGAAAGGCAGGGGGCCGTCGGGGAGCTGTTTTTT. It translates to CSVERQGAVGELFF.

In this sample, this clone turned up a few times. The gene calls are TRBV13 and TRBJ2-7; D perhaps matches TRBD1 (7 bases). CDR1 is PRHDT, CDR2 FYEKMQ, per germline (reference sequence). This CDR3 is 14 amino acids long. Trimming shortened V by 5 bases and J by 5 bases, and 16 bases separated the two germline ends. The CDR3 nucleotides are TGTGCCAGCAGCCAAAGGCAGGGGGGCCACGAGCAGTACTTC. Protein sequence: CASSQRQGGHEQYF.

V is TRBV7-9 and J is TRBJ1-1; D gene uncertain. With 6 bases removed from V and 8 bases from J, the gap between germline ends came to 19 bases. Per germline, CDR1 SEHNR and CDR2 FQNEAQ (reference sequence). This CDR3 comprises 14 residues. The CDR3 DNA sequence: TGTGCCAGCAGTTTGATTGGCCCCCGATACGAAGCTTTCTTT. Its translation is CASSLIGPRYEAFF.

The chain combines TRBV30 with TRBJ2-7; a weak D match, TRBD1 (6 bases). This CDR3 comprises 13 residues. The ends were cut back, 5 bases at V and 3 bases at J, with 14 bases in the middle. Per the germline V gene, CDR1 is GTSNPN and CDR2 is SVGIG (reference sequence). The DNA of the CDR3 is TGTGCCTGGGACCGCAGGGGATACTACGAGCAGTACTTC. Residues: CAWDRRGYYEQYF.

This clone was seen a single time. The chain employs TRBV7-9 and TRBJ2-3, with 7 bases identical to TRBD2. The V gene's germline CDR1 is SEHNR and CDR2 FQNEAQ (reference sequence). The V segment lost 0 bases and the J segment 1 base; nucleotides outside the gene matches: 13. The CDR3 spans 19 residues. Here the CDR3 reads CASSLAERDGFLGTDTQYF. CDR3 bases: TGTGCCAGCAGCTTAGCTGAGCGGGATGGCTTTTTGGGCACAGATACGCAGTATTTT.

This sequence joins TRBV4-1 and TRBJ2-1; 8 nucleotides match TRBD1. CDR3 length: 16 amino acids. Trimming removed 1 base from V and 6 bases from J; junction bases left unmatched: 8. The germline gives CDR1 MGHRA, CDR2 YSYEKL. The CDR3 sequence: CASSQGAGGSSNEQFF. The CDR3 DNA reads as TGCGCCAGCAGCCAAGGAGCAGGGGGCTCGTCCAATGAGCAGTTCTTC.

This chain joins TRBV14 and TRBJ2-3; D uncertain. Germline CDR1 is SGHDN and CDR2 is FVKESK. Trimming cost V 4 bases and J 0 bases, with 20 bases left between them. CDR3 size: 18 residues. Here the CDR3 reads CASSPYLAEGSSTDTQYF. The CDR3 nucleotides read TGTGCCAGCAGCCCGTACCTGGCGGAAGGATCTAGCACAGATACGCAGTATTTT.

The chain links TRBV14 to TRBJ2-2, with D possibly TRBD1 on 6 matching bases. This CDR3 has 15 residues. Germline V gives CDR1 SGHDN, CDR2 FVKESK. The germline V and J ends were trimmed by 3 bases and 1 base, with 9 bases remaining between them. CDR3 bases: TGTGCCAGCAGCCATGGGACATGGAACACCGGGGAGCTGTTTTTT. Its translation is CASSHGTWNTGELFF.

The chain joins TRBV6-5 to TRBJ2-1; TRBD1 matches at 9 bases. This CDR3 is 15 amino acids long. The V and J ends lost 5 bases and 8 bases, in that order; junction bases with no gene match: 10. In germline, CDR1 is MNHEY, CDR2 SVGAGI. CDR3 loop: CASSIRQGVIYEQFF. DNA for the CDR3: TGTGCCAGCAGTATTCGACAGGGGGTAATTTATGAGCAGTTCTTC.

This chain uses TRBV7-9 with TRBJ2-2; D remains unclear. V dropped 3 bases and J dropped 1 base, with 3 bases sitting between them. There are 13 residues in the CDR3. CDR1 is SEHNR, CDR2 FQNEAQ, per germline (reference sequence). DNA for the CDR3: TGTGCCAGCAGCTTCAAGAACACCGGGGAGCTGTTTTTT. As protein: CASSFKNTGELFF.

The CDR3 loop is CASSPGLAGSNEQFF. DNA of the CDR3: TGCGCCAGCAGCCCGGGACTAGCGGGAAGCAATGAGCAGTTCTTC. The V call is TRBV5-1, the J call TRBJ2-1, with TRBD2 matching over 13 bases. Losses at the gene ends were 4 bases for V and 6 bases for J; bases not matched to a gene: 4. Germline lookup yields CDR1 SGHRS and CDR2 YFSETQ. This CDR3 has 15 amino acids.

This CDR3 is CAIMSIYNEQFF. CDR3 DNA: TGTGCCATCATGAGTATCTACAATGAGCAGTTCTTC. This chain connects TRBV10-3 to TRBJ2-1; D unclear. Germline V gives CDR1 ENHRY, CDR2 SYGVKD. With 7 bases removed from V and 3 bases from J, the gap between germline ends came to 7 bases. This CDR3 spans 12 amino acids.

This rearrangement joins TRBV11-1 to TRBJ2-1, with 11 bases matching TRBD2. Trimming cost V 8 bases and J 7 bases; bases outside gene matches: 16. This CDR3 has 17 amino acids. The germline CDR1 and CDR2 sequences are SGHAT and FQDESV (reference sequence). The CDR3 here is CASGQGFSGRADNEQFF. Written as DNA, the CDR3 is TGTGCCAGCGGACAGGGATTTAGCGGGAGGGCCGATAATGAGCAGTTCTTC.

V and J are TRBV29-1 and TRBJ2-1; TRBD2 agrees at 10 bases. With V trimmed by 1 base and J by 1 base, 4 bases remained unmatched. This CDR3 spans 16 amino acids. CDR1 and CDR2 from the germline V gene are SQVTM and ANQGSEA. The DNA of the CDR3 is TGCAGCGTTGAAGGGACTAGCGGTCCTTCCTACAATGAGCAGTTCTTC. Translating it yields CSVEGTSGPSYNEQFF.

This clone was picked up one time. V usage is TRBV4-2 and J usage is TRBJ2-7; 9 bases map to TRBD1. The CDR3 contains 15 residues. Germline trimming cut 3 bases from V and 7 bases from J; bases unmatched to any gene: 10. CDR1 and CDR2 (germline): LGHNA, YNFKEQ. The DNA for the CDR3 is TGTGCCAGCAGCCAGCGGGACAGGGAATCTGGAGAGCAGTACTTC. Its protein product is CASSQRDRESGEQYF.

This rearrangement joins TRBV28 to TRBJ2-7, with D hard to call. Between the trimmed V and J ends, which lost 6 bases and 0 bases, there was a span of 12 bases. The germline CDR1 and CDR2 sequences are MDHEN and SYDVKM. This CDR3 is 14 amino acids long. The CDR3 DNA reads TGTGCCAGCAGGTCAGATTTCCGCTCCTACGAGCAGTACTTC. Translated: CASRSDFRSYEQYF.

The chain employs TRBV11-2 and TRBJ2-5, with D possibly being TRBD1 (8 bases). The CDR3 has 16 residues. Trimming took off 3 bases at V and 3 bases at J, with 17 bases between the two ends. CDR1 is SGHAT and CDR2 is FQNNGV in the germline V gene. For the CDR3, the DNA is TGTGCCAGCAGCTTCGGGGGAGGGACAGGTGAAGAGACCCAGTACTTC. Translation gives CASSFGGGTGEETQYF.

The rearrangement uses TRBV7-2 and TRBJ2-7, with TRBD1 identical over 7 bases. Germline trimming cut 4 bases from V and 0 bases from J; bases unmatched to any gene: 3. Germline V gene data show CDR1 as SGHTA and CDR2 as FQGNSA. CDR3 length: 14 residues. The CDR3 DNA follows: TGTGCCAGCAGCTCACAGGGGTCCTCCTACGAGCAGTACTTC. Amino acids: CASSSQGSSYEQYF.

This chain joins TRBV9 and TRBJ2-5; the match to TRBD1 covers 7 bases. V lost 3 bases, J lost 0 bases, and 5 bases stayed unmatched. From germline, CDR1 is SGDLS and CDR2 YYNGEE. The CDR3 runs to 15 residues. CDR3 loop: CASSESGQYQETQYF. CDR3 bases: TGTGCCAGCAGCGAATCGGGACAGTACCAAGAGACCCAGTACTTC.

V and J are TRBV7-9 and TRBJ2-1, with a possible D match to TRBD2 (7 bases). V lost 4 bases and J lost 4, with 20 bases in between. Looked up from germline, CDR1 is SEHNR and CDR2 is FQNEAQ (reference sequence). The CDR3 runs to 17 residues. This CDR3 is CASSSRGGGSLYNEQFF. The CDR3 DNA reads TGTGCCAGCAGCTCCCGCGGGGGCGGGAGTTTGTACAATGAGCAGTTCTTC.

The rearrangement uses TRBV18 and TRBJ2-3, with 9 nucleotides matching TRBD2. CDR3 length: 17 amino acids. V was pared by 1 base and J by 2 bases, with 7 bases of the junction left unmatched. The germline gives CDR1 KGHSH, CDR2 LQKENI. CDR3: CASSPLRLAEITDTQYF. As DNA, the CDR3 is TGTGCCAGCTCACCACTCAGACTAGCGGAGATCACAGATACGCAGTATTTT.